These T cell receptor beta chains were read from a single sample in a study of cytomegalovirus exposure and HLA in healthy donors. Some clones are missing from TCRdb's copy, which holds only in-frame ones; the method was immunoSEQ multiplex PCR. This sample has 160,000 or so clones, with approximately 80% found just once. The specimen sequenced was PBMCs. Receptors were obtained from a man aged 60 to 75 in good health and CMV-seronegative. The conserved cysteine and the conserved F or W are not part of the CDR3 here.

>TRBJ2-7|TRBV6-5
ASSETGIYEQY
>TRBJ2-4|TRBV5-6
ASSFDLAADAKNIQY
>TRBJ2-5|TRBV5-4
ASSGRTSGGKETQY
>TRBJ2-5|TRBV10-3
AISATSGYQETQY
>TRBJ2-2|TRBV7-9
ASSLVSAREAGELF
>TRBJ2-7|TRBV7-7
ASSPGPSYEQY
>TRBJ2-5|TRBV5-1
ASSFLGPVPSSQETQY
>TRBJ2-7|TRBV19
ASSGQLSSYEQY
>TRBJ1-1|TRBV28
ASSLLGGQGAGEAF
>TRBJ1-2|TRBV15
ATSGGRGSNYGYT
>TRBJ2-7|TRBV2
ASEDRGREQY
>TRBJ2-5|TRBV20-1
SASGQETQY
>TRBJ2-5|TRBV19
ASSYQGETQY
>TRBJ1-1|TRBV25-1
ASSPTGATEAF
>TRBJ2-5|TRBV2
ASSWTGGYQETQY
>TRBJ2-7|TRBV7-8
ASSIAGTYEQY
>TRBJ1-5|TRBV6-1
ASNLDRANNQPQH
>TRBJ1-6|TRBV6-5
ASSTGTLSSPLH
>TRBJ2-2|TRBV6-5
ASSFQPGSGELF
>TRBJ2-7|TRBV5-1
ASSSGPAAPLYEQY
>TRBJ1-5|TRBV5-6
ASSLGLRQGYQPQH